The 13 T cell receptor beta chains reported below all come from one sample, sequenced in a study of CD8 T cells in ankylosing spondylitis. TCRdb reanalysed the 5' RACE reads using MiXCR and keeps one entry per CDR3 protein. Of roughly 230,000 distinct CDR3 sequences listed, over 15% are singletons. The sample was blood, either unsorted or a sorted T cell fraction (not recorded which). These receptors came from a male donor with ankylosing spondylitis or in good health (not recorded which).

This chain's CDR3 is CSAKRINEQFF. The CDR3 DNA reads as TGCAGTGCGAAAAGGATCAATGAGCAGTTCTTC. The gene calls are TRBV20-1 and TRBJ2-1, with D uncertain. Germline V gene lookup returns CDR1 DFQATT and CDR2 SNEGSKA (reference sequence). The CDR3 has 11 amino acids. Between the trimmed V and J ends, which lost 6 bases and 6 bases, there was a span of 9 bases.

This clonotype was seen more than once but under ten times. V usage is TRBV9 and J usage is TRBJ2-5; tentatively, D is TRBD2 (5 bases). Germline assignment: CDR1 SGDLS and CDR2 YYNGEE. Trimming pared 5 bases from V and 1 base from J, leaving 12 bases between. The CDR3 consists of 14 residues. The CDR3 region is CASSGETGQETQYF. CDR3 DNA: TGTGCCAGCAGTGGGGAGACGGGCCAAGAGACCCAGTACTTC.

This clonotype was picked up many times. V is TRBV4-1 and J is TRBJ1-1; D call uncertain. V was shortened by 3 bases and J by 6 bases, with 14 bases between the two germline ends. The germline gives CDR1 MGHRA, CDR2 YSYEKL. The CDR3 is 14 residues long. CDR3 region: CASSHRSPAAEAFF. In nucleotides, the CDR3 is TGCGCCAGCAGCCACAGATCCCCGGCAGCTGAAGCTTTCTTT.

The V and J genes are TRBV9 and TRBJ1-4; D is unclear. The V gene's germline CDR1 is SGDLS and CDR2 YYNGEE. The CDR3 spans 12 residues. The V gene lost 0 bases and the J gene lost 8 bases, with 5 bases spanning the gap. The CDR3 bases are TGTGCCAGCAGCGTAGAGGAGGAAAAACTGTTTTTT. This codes for CASSVEEEKLFF.

The V and J genes are TRBV28 and TRBJ2-7; 8 bases match TRBD1. From germline, CDR1 is MDHEN and CDR2 SYDVKM. CDR3 size: 17 residues. Unmatched junction bases numbered 9, after V lost 1 base and J lost 1 base. The CDR3 sequence: CASSLSVQWDRSYEQYF. CDR3 DNA: TGTGCCAGCAGTTTATCGGTCCAGTGGGACAGGTCCTACGAGCAGTACTTC.

This clonotype showed up many times. The chain joins TRBV29-1 to TRBJ2-7; 14 nucleotides agree with TRBD2. The length of the CDR3 is 16 residues. Germline V gene lookup returns CDR1 SQVTM and CDR2 ANQGSEA. V was clipped by 5 bases and J by 0 bases; unmatched bases: 6. DNA for the CDR3: TGCAGCGTTTCCGGGACTAGCGGGAGATACTCCTACGAGCAGTACTTC. Encoded protein: CSVSGTSGRYSYEQYF.

V is TRBV20-1 and J is TRBJ2-7; D gene ambiguous. Germline loops: CDR1 DFQATT, CDR2 SNEGSKA (reference sequence). Trimming took off 2 bases at V and 5 bases at J, with 4 bases between the two ends. The CDR3 is 10 amino acids. CDR3 DNA: TGCAGTGCTAGACTCGACGAGCAGTACTTC. This gives the protein CSARLDEQYF.

This rearrangement joins TRBV29-1 to TRBJ2-5; weak D call: TRBD1 (6 bases). V lost 2 bases and J lost 1, with 14 bases in between. The germline V gene has CDR1 SQVTM and CDR2 ANQGSEA. The CDR3 is 15 amino acids. The CDR3 protein is CSVEFQGIGQETQYF. CDR3 nucleotides: TGCAGCGTTGAATTTCAGGGGATAGGCCAAGAGACCCAGTACTTC. Together with reference TRBV29-1 and TRBJ2-5, the CDR3 gives the full variable domain: SAVISQKPSRDICQRGTSLTIQCQVDSQVTMMFWYRQQPGQSLTLIATANQGSEATYESGFVIDKFPISRPNLTFSTLTVSNMSPEDSSIYLCSVEFQGIGQETQYFGPGTRLLVL.

This clonotype has only a few counts. J is TRBJ2-3 and V is TRBV4-2; TRBD2 aligns across 8 bases. The CDR3 is 16 residues long. Germline V gene data show CDR1 as LGHNA and CDR2 as YNFKEQ. The trim removed 4 bases at V and 3 bases at J, leaving 9 bases unmatched. CDR3 DNA: TGTGCCAGCAGCCCCCAGTGGACTAGCCTGACAGATACGCAGTATTTT. Its protein product is CASSPQWTSLTDTQYF.

The chain joins TRBV13 to TRBJ1-3, with TRBD1 as a possible D gene (6 bases). Between the trimmed V and J ends, which lost 2 bases and 3 bases, there was a span of 8 bases. The germline V gene encodes CDR1 PRHDT and CDR2 FYEKMQ (reference sequence). The CDR3 runs 14 residues. The CDR3 coding sequence is TGTGCCAGCAGCTTAACAGGGCATGGAAACACCATATATTTT. This sequence encodes CASSLTGHGNTIYF.

The genes are TRBV7-9 and TRBJ2-5, with D maybe TRBD1 (6 bases). The CDR3 runs to 15 residues. Trimming cost V 4 bases and J 0 bases, with 12 bases left between them. CDR1 is SEHNR and CDR2 is FQNEAQ in the germline V gene (reference sequence). The CDR3 DNA reads as TGTGCCAGCAGCTCCCGGGACATGTACCAAGAGACCCAGTACTTC. The encoded protein is CASSSRDMYQETQYF.

This clonotype was recorded a few times. V usage is TRBV7-6 and J usage is TRBJ2-1; D gene uncertain. The CDR3 loop spans 13 amino acids. V was cut by 5 bases and J by 4 bases, with 9 bases left in between. Germline-derived CDR1 and CDR2 are SGHVS and FNYEAQ. The CDR3 loop is CASSQLIYNEQFF. The DNA for the CDR3 is TGTGCCAGCAGCCAACTAATATACAATGAGCAGTTCTTC.

J is TRBJ1-1 and V is TRBV18; D may be TRBD1 (5 bases). V lost 3 bases, J lost 4 bases, and 12 bases lay in between. The germline V gene encodes CDR1 KGHSH and CDR2 LQKENI. This CDR3 comprises 14 residues. The CDR3 is CASSPGGGVTEAFF. Written as DNA, the CDR3 is TGTGCCAGCTCACCCGGGGGAGGAGTCACTGAAGCTTTCTTT.